Listed here are 29 T cell receptor beta chains from one sample, sequenced in a study of cytomegalovirus exposure and HLA in healthy donors. Data came from immunoSEQ multiplex PCR; TCRdb stores just in-frame clones and leaves some out. The sample shows about 130,000 clones, roughly 90% of them seen only once. Sequencing was carried out using PBMCs. The receptors come from a woman aged 18-29 years in good health and CMV-seronegative.

The J gene is TRBJ2-2, the V gene TRBV12-5, with TRBD1 matching over 7 bases. Germline CDR1 and CDR2: LGHNT and FRNRAP. The CDR3 is made up of 16 amino acids. J lost 0 bases, V lost 1 base, and 2 bases had no gene match. CDR3 loop: CASGLGQGANTGELFF. The CDR3 coding sequence is TGTGCTAGTGGTTTGGGACAGGGAGCGAACACCGGGGAGCTGTTTTTT.

The V gene is TRBV5-4, the J gene TRBJ2-5; 12 positions agree with TRBD2. The CDR3 is 16 residues long. V was pared by 0 bases and J by 5 bases, with 5 bases of the junction left unmatched. Germline loops: CDR1 SGHNT, CDR2 YYREEE (reference sequence). The CDR3 bases are TGTGCCAGCAGCTTGGGCGGACTAGCGGGATCGGAGACCCAGTACTTC. The encoded protein is CASSLGGLAGSETQYF. The variable domain in full, with the rest retrieved from reference TRBV5-4 and TRBJ2-5, is ETGVTQSPTHLIKTRGQQVTLRCSSQSGHNTVSWYQQALGQGPQFIFQYYREEENGRGNFPPRFSGLQFPNYSSELNVNALELDDSALYLCASSLGGLAGSETQYFGPGTRLLVL.

This sequence joins TRBV4-1 and TRBJ2-3; D remains ambiguous. The germline V and J ends were trimmed by 1 base and 2 bases, with 10 bases remaining between them. CDR3 length: 15 residues. The germline gives CDR1 MGHRA, CDR2 YSYEKL. The CDR3 bases are TGCGCCAGCAGCCAAGGGTCGGGTTTCACAGATACGCAGTATTTT. Residues: CASSQGSGFTDTQYF.

The rearrangement links TRBV5-1 to TRBJ2-5; TRBD2 agrees at 9 bases. In germline, CDR1 is SGHRS, CDR2 YFSETQ. There are 15 residues in the CDR3. J was trimmed by 4 bases and V by 1 base; bases with no gene match: 5. The CDR3 loop is CASSLNSGSGETQYF. The CDR3 nucleotides read TGCGCCAGCAGCTTGAATAGCGGGAGTGGAGAGACCCAGTACTTC.

V is TRBV5-1 and J is TRBJ2-7; TRBD1 agrees at 8 bases. CDR3 size: 15 residues. CDR1 and CDR2 (germline): SGHRS, YFSETQ. With V trimmed by 1 base and J by 1 base, 4 bases remained unmatched. The CDR3 spells CASSLSRGPSYEQYF. For the CDR3, the DNA is TGCGCCAGCAGCTTGAGCAGGGGGCCATCCTACGAGCAGTACTTC. Complete variable domain (other parts from reference TRBV5-1 and TRBJ2-7): KAGVTQTPRYLIKTRGQQVTLSCSPISGHRSVSWYQQTPGQGLQFLFEYFSETQRNKGNFPGRFSGRQFSNSRSEMNVSTLELGDSALYLCASSLSRGPSYEQYFGPGTRLTVT.

This clone was seen many times. The chain is built from TRBV10-3 and TRBJ1-2; tentatively, D is TRBD1 (6 bases). Germline values: CDR1 ENHRY, CDR2 SYGVKD. V shed 0 bases and J shed 8 bases, with 13 bases lying between them. CDR3 length: 14 residues. Written as DNA, the CDR3 is TGTGCCATCAGTGAGTCAAAACAGGGATGGGGCTACACCTTC. Its protein product is CAISESKQGWGYTF.

The CDR3 nucleotides are TGTGCCAGCAGCCAAGATGCCGGACGGGACAGGGGGTTTACAGATACGCAGTATTTT. It is translated as CASSQDAGRDRGFTDTQYF. This chain connects TRBV4-2 to TRBJ2-3; 11 bases are a match to TRBD1. The junction had 11 bases not matched to a gene; V was cut back by 0 bases and J by 3 bases. Germline assignment: CDR1 LGHNA and CDR2 YNFKEQ. The CDR3 extends over 19 amino acids.

This chain links TRBV20-1 with TRBJ2-2; D is unclear. The CDR3 runs to 11 residues. Germline CDR1 DFQATT, CDR2 SNEGSKA (reference sequence). The V gene lost 5 bases and the J gene lost 7 bases, with 8 bases spanning the gap. The CDR3 reads CSALDVGELFF. The DNA of the CDR3 is TGCAGTGCTTTAGATGTCGGGGAGCTGTTTTTT.

The rearrangement links TRBV30 to TRBJ2-5; tentative D call: TRBD2 (7 bases). CDR1 and CDR2 (germline): GTSNPN, SVGIG (reference sequence). V lost 5 bases to trimming and J lost 4 bases, with 17 bases between them. This CDR3 comprises 14 residues. CDR3: CAWWRGQGVETQYF. CDR3 nucleotide sequence: TGTGCCTGGTGGCGGGGGCAGGGAGTAGAGACCCAGTACTTC.

The chain links TRBV28 to TRBJ2-7; D perhaps matches TRBD2 (6 bases). The CDR3 is 19 residues long. Germline CDR1 MDHEN, CDR2 SYDVKM. V was cut by 5 bases and J by 2 bases, with 28 bases left in between. CDR3 region: CASSPRTLTWGVSTYEQYF. DNA for the CDR3: TGTGCCAGCAGTCCAAGAACACTTACCTGGGGGGTATCGACCTACGAGCAGTACTTC.

J is TRBJ1-1 and V is TRBV4-1; 8 bases line up with TRBD1. The CDR3 is 20 residues long. The V and J ends lost 4 bases and 2 bases, in that order; junction bases with no gene match: 21. Germline V CDR1 and CDR2: MGHRA, YSYEKL. Here the CDR3 reads CASSRYKETGTGVLNTEAFF. DNA of the CDR3: TGCGCCAGCAGCCGATATAAAGAGACTGGGACAGGAGTCCTTAACACTGAAGCTTTCTTT.

This sequence joins TRBV7-9 and TRBJ1-2; TRBD1 aligns across 11 bases. Per germline, CDR1 SEHNR and CDR2 FQNEAQ (reference sequence). CDR3 length equals 16 residues. The J segment lost 8 bases and the V segment lost 4 bases, leaving 12 bases of the junction unmatched. The CDR3 DNA sequence: TGTGCCAGCAGCTCGAGGTCCAGGACAGGGGGCTACGGCTACACCTTC. It translates to CASSSRSRTGGYGYTF. The full variable domain, in which reference TRBV7-9 and TRBJ1-2 provide the parts outside the CDR3, is DTGVSQNPRHKITKRGQNVTFRCDPISEHNRLYWYRQTLGQGPEFLTYFQNEAQLEKSRLLSDRFSAERPKGSFSTLEIQRTEQGDSAMYLCASSSRSRTGGYGYTFGSGTRLTVV.

The rearrangement links TRBV19 to TRBJ1-1; D is possibly TRBD1 (6 bases). The CDR3 is 13 amino acids. The V and J ends lost 4 bases and 4 bases respectively, with 10 bases between them. CDR1 is LNHDA and CDR2 is SQIVND in the germline V gene (reference sequence). CDR3 sequence (DNA): TGTGCCAGTAGTAGTGGACAGACCACTGAAGCTTTCTTT. This codes for CASSSGQTTEAFF.

The chain links TRBV7-2 to TRBJ1-5, with a tentative D call TRBD1 (6 bases). This CDR3 contains 14 residues. CDR1 and CDR2 (germline): SGHTA, FQGNSA. Trimming took off 1 base at V and 3 bases at J, with 7 bases between the two ends. CDR3 protein: CASSLGQANQPQHF. The CDR3, as DNA: TGTGCCAGCAGCTTAGGACAGGCCAATCAGCCCCAGCATTTT.

The chain uses TRBV18 and TRBJ2-2; TRBD1 agrees at 7 bases. The germline CDR1 and CDR2 sequences are KGHSH and LQKENI. The CDR3 covers 16 residues. V dropped 3 bases and J dropped 6; count of bases not matched to a gene: 10. CDR3 sequence: CASSPRRQGEAGELFF. In DNA form, the CDR3 reads TGTGCCAGCTCACCCCGGCGGCAGGGGGAAGCCGGGGAGCTGTTTTTT.

The gene calls are TRBV7-8 and TRBJ2-1, with TRBD2 matching 8 bases. The CDR3 extends over 18 amino acids. Germline V CDR1 and CDR2: SGHVS, FQNEAQ. Trimming removed 2 bases from V and 4 bases from J; junction bases left unmatched: 13. CDR3 sequence reads: CASSLPSSREGRYNEQFF. The CDR3 region has the DNA TGTGCCAGCAGCTTACCCTCCTCACGGGAGGGCCGATACAATGAGCAGTTCTTC.

This clone has a single count. This chain joins TRBV7-9 and TRBJ2-7, with TRBD1 as a possible D gene (5 bases). The CDR3 runs 13 residues. V gave up 6 bases and J gave up 5 bases, with 14 bases separating them. Germline assignment: CDR1 SEHNR and CDR2 FQNEAQ (reference sequence). The CDR3 loop is CASSWNAGNEQYF. The CDR3 DNA sequence: TGTGCCAGCAGTTGGAACGCAGGGAACGAGCAGTACTTC.

The CDR3 spells CASSFPSGPYEQYF. As DNA, the CDR3 is TGTGCCAGCAGCTTCCCTAGCGGACCCTACGAGCAGTACTTC. This rearrangement joins TRBV11-2 to TRBJ2-7, with 7 bases identical to TRBD2. Germline values: CDR1 SGHAT, CDR2 FQNNGV. V dropped 3 bases and J dropped 2; count of bases not matched to a gene: 4. This CDR3 has 14 residues.

This clone was observed a single time. In nucleotides, the CDR3 is TGTGCCAGTAGTCCCGGTCTTAGGGGAGAGACCCAGTACTTC. Translated: CASSPGLRGETQYF. The genes are TRBV19 and TRBJ2-5; TRBD1 is a possible D gene (5 bases). Germline V lookup: CDR1 LNHDA, CDR2 SQIVND (reference sequence). Trimming took off 5 bases at V and 4 bases at J, with 14 bases between the two ends. CDR3 length: 14 amino acids.

This chain links TRBV9 with TRBJ2-5, with TRBD2 as a possible D gene (6 bases). Trimming cost V 0 bases and J 7 bases, with 7 bases left between them. Germline-derived CDR1 and CDR2 are SGDLS and YYNGEE. The CDR3 is 12 amino acids. This CDR3 reads CASSVEGGTQYF. DNA of the CDR3: TGTGCCAGCAGCGTAGAGGGAGGGACCCAGTACTTC. Full variable domain (rest looked up from reference TRBV9 and TRBJ2-5): DSGVTQTPKHLITATGQRVTLRCSPRSGDLSVYWYQQSLDQGLQFLIQYYNGEERAKGNILERFSAQQFPDLHSELNLSSLELGDSALYFCASSVEGGTQYFGPGTRLLVL.

The chain has TRBV10-3 and TRBJ1-1; 7 nucleotides line up with TRBD1. Germline trimming cut 4 bases from V and 6 bases from J; bases unmatched to any gene: 8. CDR3 length equals 14 residues. CDR1 ENHRY and CDR2 SYGVKD come from the germline V gene. CDR3 bases: TGTGCCATCAGTGCGAGGGACAGTGAACCTGAAGCTTTCTTT. It specifies CAISARDSEPEAFF.

This chain joins TRBV9 and TRBJ2-1, with D tentatively TRBD2 (5 bases). This CDR3 spans 15 amino acids. The ends were cut back, 3 bases at V and 7 bases at J, with 17 bases in the middle. The V gene's germline CDR1 is SGDLS and CDR2 YYNGEE. CDR3 nucleotides: TGTGCCAGCAGCGCCCACCGGGCCCGCGGGAATGAGCAGTTCTTC. Its protein is CASSAHRARGNEQFF.

This clone was observed once. The CDR3 DNA sequence: TGTGCCAGCAGTGACGAGGCGTACAATGAGCAGTTCTTC. Its translation: CASSDEAYNEQFF. V and J are TRBV6-4 and TRBJ2-1; no definite D call. Per germline, CDR1 MRHNA and CDR2 SNTAGT. The CDR3 length is 13 residues. V was clipped by 2 bases and J by 4 bases, with 6 bases between them.

The gene calls are TRBV19 and TRBJ2-2; D is unclear. From germline, CDR1 is LNHDA and CDR2 SQIVND (reference sequence). V lost 5 bases and J lost 3, with 4 bases in between. This CDR3 region has 12 residues. The CDR3 bases are TGTGCCAGTAGTCTATACACCGGGGAGCTGTTTTTT. Protein: CASSLYTGELFF.

CDR3 region: CASSFGPSPSNEQFF. As DNA, the CDR3 is TGCGCCAGCAGCTTCGGTCCTTCACCGTCCAATGAGCAGTTCTTC. This chain links TRBV5-1 with TRBJ2-1, with D unresolved. V was cut by 2 bases and J by 6 bases, with 15 bases left in between. CDR1 is SGHRS and CDR2 is YFSETQ in the germline V gene. The CDR3 is 15 amino acids.

J is TRBJ2-3 and V is TRBV10-3, with 13 bases identical to TRBD2. CDR1 is ENHRY and CDR2 is SYGVKD in the germline V gene. V gave up 5 bases and J gave up 1 base; unmatched junction bases: 12. CDR3 size: 19 residues. The CDR3 protein is CAISTPGLAGTRGTDTQYF. The CDR3 bases are TGTGCCATCAGTACCCCGGGACTAGCGGGAACCCGGGGCACAGATACGCAGTATTTT.

This CDR3 is CSVGGLLSTDTQYF. The CDR3 region has the DNA TGCAGCGTTGGAGGGCTTTTAAGCACAGATACGCAGTATTTT. This chain joins TRBV29-1 and TRBJ2-3, with D possibly being TRBD2 (5 bases). This CDR3 has 14 amino acids. From germline, CDR1 is SQVTM and CDR2 ANQGSEA. V gave up 4 bases and J gave up 0 bases, with 11 bases separating them.

This clone has more than one count but fewer than ten. The chain employs TRBV2 and TRBJ2-5, with a tentative D call TRBD2 (5 bases). From germline, CDR1 is SNHLY and CDR2 FYNNEI. This CDR3 region has 14 residues. The V end was cut by 8 bases, the J end by 4 bases, with 17 bases between. The CDR3 region has the DNA TGTGCCAGCCGAGGGCGGGTTGCCTCAGAGACCCAGTACTTC. This encodes CASRGRVASETQYF.

The chain couples TRBV5-1 to TRBJ2-5, with 11 bases aligning to TRBD2. CDR3 length: 16 residues. Looked up from germline, CDR1 is SGHRS and CDR2 is YFSETQ. Germline trimming cut 4 bases from V and 1 base from J; bases unmatched to any gene: 6. CDR3 sequence: CASSPVGTSGQETQYF. The CDR3 DNA sequence: TGCGCCAGCAGCCCCGTCGGGACTAGCGGCCAAGAGACCCAGTACTTC.